The entry below describes one T cell receptor beta chain. This sample is drawn from a study of blood T cell repertoires in COVID-19. As for the study in general: From the United States, Italy and Spain came samples of acute and convalescent COVID-19. From T cells, B-cell-depleted T cells, or PBMCs came the material, which was cDNA or gDNA.

V lost 4 bases, J lost 3 bases, and 14 bases lay in between. Germline V gene data show CDR1 as SGHKS and CDR2 as YYEKEE (reference sequence). There are 15 residues in the CDR3. Per the original methods: Amplified reference gene primers provided the basis for estimating nucleated cell counts. The data were produced by immunoSEQ multiplex PCR, yet TCRdb's version contains in-frame clones alone and is incomplete. D and trimming come from the DNA, and the V and J calls and clone size come from that table. Here the sample spans around 160,000 clones, approximately 79% being singletons. The origin of this receptor is a woman older than 75 with acute or convalescent COVID-19. The specimen was peripheral blood. The chain joins TRBV5-5 to TRBJ1-5; D is uncertain. The CDR3 DNA reads as TGTGCCAGCAGCCCTACGGCGCAGGTCAATCAGCCCCAGCATTTT. Protein product: CASSPTAQVNQPQHF.